These 14 T cell receptor beta chains came from one sample sequenced in a study of blood T cell repertoires in COVID-19. Libraries were prepared by immunoSEQ multiplex PCR; TCRdb keeps only in-frame clonotypes and omits some of them. The sample lists 200,000 to 300,000 clones; 81% were seen once. The sequenced material came from peripheral blood. The receptors here all came from a woman older than 75 with acute or convalescent COVID-19.

This clone was seen a few times. The chain has TRBV5-8 and TRBJ2-7; D is unclear. CDR3 size: 11 residues. V was clipped by 3 bases and J by 3 bases, with 4 bases between them. CDR1 and CDR2 (germline): SGHTS, YDEGEE. The CDR3 DNA reads as TGTGCCAGCAGCTCTTACTACGAGCAGTACTTC. It encodes CASSSYYEQYF.

The table lists this clone with a count of one. The V gene is TRBV7-2, the J gene TRBJ2-3; TRBD1 matches 8 bases. The CDR3 extends over 16 amino acids. J lost 6 bases, V lost 7 bases, and 15 bases had no gene match. Germline lookup yields CDR1 SGHTA and CDR2 FQGNSA. The CDR3 bases are TGTGCCAGCACCCTGGTCCCAGGGGGCGCATCTGATACGCAGTATTTT. Amino acid sequence: CASTLVPGGASDTQYF.

The chain carries TRBV28 and TRBJ1-4, with 8 bases identical to TRBD1. Germline lookup yields CDR1 MDHEN and CDR2 SYDVKM. This CDR3 contains 17 residues. V dropped 2 bases and J dropped 3; count of bases not matched to a gene: 8. The CDR3 loop reads CASSLVQGAVANEKLFF. CDR3 nucleotides: TGTGCCAGCAGTTTAGTTCAGGGGGCAGTGGCTAATGAAAAACTGTTTTTT.

The rearrangement links TRBV5-1 to TRBJ1-2; D is perhaps TRBD1 (6 bases). The V gene's germline CDR1 is SGHRS and CDR2 YFSETQ. This CDR3 region has 14 residues. V was clipped by 5 bases and J by 2 bases, with 13 bases between them. The CDR3 is CASRQDSQNYGYTF. CDR3 nucleotides: TGCGCCAGCAGACAGGACAGCCAAAACTATGGCTACACCTTC. Full variable domain (remainder filled in from reference TRBV5-1 and TRBJ1-2): KAGVTQTPRYLIKTRGQQVTLSCSPISGHRSVSWYQQTPGQGLQFLFEYFSETQRNKGNFPGRFSGRQFSNSRSEMNVSTLELGDSALYLCASRQDSQNYGYTFGSGTRLTVV.

This clone has only one observation. The chain recombines TRBV27 with TRBJ2-1; D is unclear. Germline CDR1 MNHEY, CDR2 SMNVEV (reference sequence). This CDR3 is 11 amino acids long. V lost 10 bases, J lost 3 bases, and 7 bases lay in between. Here the CDR3 reads CATVNYNEQFF. The CDR3, as DNA: TGTGCCACGGTTAACTACAATGAGCAGTTCTTC.

The V and J genes are TRBV3-1 (or the pseudogene TRBV3-2) and TRBJ2-7; TRBD2 agrees at 9 bases. Trimming removed 3 bases from V and 5 bases from J; junction bases left unmatched: 5. Germline V gene lookup returns CDR1 LGHDT and CDR2 YNNKEL (reference sequence). The length of the CDR3 is 14 residues. The CDR3 loop is CASSHLAGFDEQYF. The CDR3, as DNA: TGTGCCAGCAGCCATCTAGCGGGGTTCGACGAGCAGTACTTC.

The chain combines TRBV7-9 with TRBJ1-1; possible D gene TRBD1, 5 bases. The germline V and J ends were trimmed by 1 base and 10 bases, with 13 bases remaining between them. Per the germline V gene, CDR1 is SEHNR and CDR2 is FQNEAQ (reference sequence). This CDR3 spans 13 amino acids. The CDR3 loop is CASSLVRAGGAFF. The CDR3 DNA reads as TGTGCCAGCAGCTTAGTAAGGGCGGGGGGAGCTTTCTTT.

This clone has more than one count but fewer than ten. This sequence joins TRBV7-9 and TRBJ1-4; TRBD1 is a possible D gene (5 bases). The V end lost 5 bases, the J end lost 0 bases, and 10 bases lay between the germline ends. The CDR3 sequence is 15 residues long. CDR1 is SEHNR and CDR2 is FQNEAQ in the germline V gene (reference sequence). The CDR3 coding sequence is TGTGCCAGCAGCGGGCCGGGGGCAACTAATGAAAAACTGTTTTTT. Encoded protein: CASSGPGATNEKLFF.

Only one count was recorded for this clone. This rearrangement joins TRBV7-9 to TRBJ2-7, with TRBD1 matching 7 bases. Trimming took 5 bases from V and 0 from J; bases not matched to a gene: 4. Germline V gene lookup returns CDR1 SEHNR and CDR2 FQNEAQ (reference sequence). The CDR3 has 14 amino acids. The CDR3 sequence: CASSPGQDSYEQYF. CDR3 bases: TGTGCCAGCAGCCCCGGACAGGACTCCTACGAGCAGTACTTC.

This sequence joins TRBV6-5 and TRBJ2-7; TRBD1 matches 8 bases. The CDR3 contains 14 residues. Per the germline V gene, CDR1 is MNHEY and CDR2 is SVGAGI. V shed 2 bases and J 2 bases; nucleotides not matched to a gene: 2. CDR3 DNA: TGTGCCAGCAGTTACCGGGACAGGACCTACGAGCAGTACTTC. It is translated as CASSYRDRTYEQYF.

The genes are TRBV7-3 and TRBJ2-3, with 7 nucleotides matching TRBD1. Germline CDR1 and CDR2: SGHTA and FQGTGA. V gave up 2 bases and J gave up 4 bases; unmatched junction bases: 6. The CDR3 loop spans 15 amino acids. The CDR3 protein is CASSLLGQASDTQYF. DNA of the CDR3: TGTGCCAGCAGCTTACTAGGACAGGCTTCAGATACGCAGTATTTT.

This clone was found once. The chain combines TRBV7-2 with TRBJ1-5; 7 bases fit TRBD1. J gave up 4 bases and V 2 bases, and 5 bases lay outside the gene matches. This CDR3 has 15 amino acids. Germline CDR1 is SGHTA and CDR2 is FQGNSA. CDR3 sequence (DNA): TGTGCCAGCAGCTTAAGACAGGGTAGTAATCAGCCCCAGCATTTT. Translation: CASSLRQGSNQPQHF.

This clone appeared a single time. The chain joins TRBV24-1 to TRBJ2-1; 11 bases fit TRBD1. The CDR3 covers 17 residues. Germline V gene sequence: CDR1 KGHDR, CDR2 SFDVKD. The J segment lost 3 bases and the V segment lost 4 bases, leaving 7 bases of the junction unmatched. The CDR3 DNA sequence: TGTGCCACCAGTGAGTCTTCCGGGACAGGGGGCTACAATGAGCAGTTCTTC. It is translated as CATSESSGTGGYNEQFF.

J is TRBJ1-1 and V is TRBV7-2; unclear D gene. This CDR3 has 14 amino acids. Germline CDR1 reads SGHTA; CDR2 reads FQGNSA. Trimming removed 3 bases from V and 0 bases from J, with 8 bases in between. CDR3 sequence: CASSFAVMNTEAFF. CDR3 DNA: TGTGCCAGCAGCTTTGCAGTAATGAACACTGAAGCTTTCTTT.